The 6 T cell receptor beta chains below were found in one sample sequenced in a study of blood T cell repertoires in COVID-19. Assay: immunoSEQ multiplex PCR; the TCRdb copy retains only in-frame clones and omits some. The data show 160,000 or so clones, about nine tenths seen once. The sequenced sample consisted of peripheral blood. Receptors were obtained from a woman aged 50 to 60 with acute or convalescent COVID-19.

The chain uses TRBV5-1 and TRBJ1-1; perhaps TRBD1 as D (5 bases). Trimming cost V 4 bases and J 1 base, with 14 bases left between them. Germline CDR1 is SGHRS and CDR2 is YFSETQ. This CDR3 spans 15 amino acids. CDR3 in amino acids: CASSTLGGGNTEAFF. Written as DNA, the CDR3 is TGCGCCAGCAGCACCCTCGGCGGGGGGAACACTGAAGCTTTCTTT.

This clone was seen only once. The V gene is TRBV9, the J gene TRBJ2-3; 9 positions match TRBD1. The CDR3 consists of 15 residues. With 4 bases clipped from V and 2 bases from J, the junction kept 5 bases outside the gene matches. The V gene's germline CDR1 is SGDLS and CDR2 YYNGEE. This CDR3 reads CASSSWTGDTDTQYF. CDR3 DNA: TGTGCCAGCAGCTCTTGGACAGGGGACACAGATACGCAGTATTTT.

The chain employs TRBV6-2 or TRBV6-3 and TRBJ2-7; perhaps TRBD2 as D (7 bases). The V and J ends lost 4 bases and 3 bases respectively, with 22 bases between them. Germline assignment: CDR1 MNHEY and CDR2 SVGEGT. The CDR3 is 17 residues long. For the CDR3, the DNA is TGTGCCAGCAGTTCCACCGAGTGGGGGGGGGCCTTCTACGAGCAGTACTTC. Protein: CASSSTEWGGAFYEQYF.

The CDR3 is CASSQASRIDYGYTF. The DNA of the CDR3 is TGCGCCAGCAGCCAAGCTTCCAGGATCGACTATGGCTACACCTTC. V usage is TRBV4-1 and J usage is TRBJ1-2; no definite D call. The CDR3 totals 15 residues. Trimming stripped 1 base from V and 3 bases from J, with 12 bases between. From germline, CDR1 is MGHRA and CDR2 YSYEKL.

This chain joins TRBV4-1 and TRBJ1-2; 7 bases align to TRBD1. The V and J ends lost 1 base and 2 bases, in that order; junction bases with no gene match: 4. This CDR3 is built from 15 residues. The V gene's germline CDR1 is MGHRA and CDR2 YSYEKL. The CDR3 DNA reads TGCGCCAGCAGCCAAGCCCCGACAGGGAACTATGGCTACACCTTC. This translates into CASSQAPTGNYGYTF.

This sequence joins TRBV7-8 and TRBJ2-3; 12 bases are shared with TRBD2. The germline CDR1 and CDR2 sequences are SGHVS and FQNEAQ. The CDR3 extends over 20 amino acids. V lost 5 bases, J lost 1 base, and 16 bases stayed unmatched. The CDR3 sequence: CASSPGEGLAGGPGTDTQYF. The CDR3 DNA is TGTGCCAGCAGCCCAGGGGAGGGGCTAGCGGGGGGGCCAGGCACAGATACGCAGTATTTT.